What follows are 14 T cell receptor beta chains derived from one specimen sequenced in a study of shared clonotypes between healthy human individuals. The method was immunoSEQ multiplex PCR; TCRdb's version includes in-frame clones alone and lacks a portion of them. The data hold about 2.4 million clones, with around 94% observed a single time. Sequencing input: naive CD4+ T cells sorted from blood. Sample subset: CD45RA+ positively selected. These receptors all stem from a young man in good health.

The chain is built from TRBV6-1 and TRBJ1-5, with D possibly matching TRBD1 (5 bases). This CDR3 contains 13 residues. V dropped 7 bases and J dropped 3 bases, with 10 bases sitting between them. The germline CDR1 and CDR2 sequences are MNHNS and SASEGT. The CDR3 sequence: CASTRGPNQPQHF. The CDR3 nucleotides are TGTGCCAGCACGAGGGGCCCCAATCAGCCCCAGCATTTT.

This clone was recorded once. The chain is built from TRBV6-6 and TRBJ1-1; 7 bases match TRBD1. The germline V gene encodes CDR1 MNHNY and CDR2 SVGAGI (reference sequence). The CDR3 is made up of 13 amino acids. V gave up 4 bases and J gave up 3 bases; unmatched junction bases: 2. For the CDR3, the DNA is TGTGCCAGCAGTTTACAGGGGCACACTGAAGCTTTCTTT. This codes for CASSLQGHTEAFF.

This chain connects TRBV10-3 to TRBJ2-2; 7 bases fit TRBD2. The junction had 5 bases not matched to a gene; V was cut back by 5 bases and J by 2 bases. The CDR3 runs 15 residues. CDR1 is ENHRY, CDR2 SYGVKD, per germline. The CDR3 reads CAISRAGVNTGELFF. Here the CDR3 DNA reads TGTGCCATCAGTAGGGCGGGAGTAAACACCGGGGAGCTGTTTTTT.

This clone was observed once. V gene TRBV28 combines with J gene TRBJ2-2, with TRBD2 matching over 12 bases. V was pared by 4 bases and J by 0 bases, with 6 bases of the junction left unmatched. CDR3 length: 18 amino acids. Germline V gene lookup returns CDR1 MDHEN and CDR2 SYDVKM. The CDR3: CASSSGLAGRANTGELFF. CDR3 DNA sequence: TGTGCCAGCAGTTCGGGACTAGCGGGCCGCGCGAACACCGGGGAGCTGTTTTTT. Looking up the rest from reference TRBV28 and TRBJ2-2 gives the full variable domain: DVKVTQSSRYLVKRTGEKVFLECVQDMDHENMFWYRQDPGLGLRLIYFSYDVKMKEKGDIPEGYSVSREKKERFSLILESASTNQTSMYLCASSSGLAGRANTGELFFGEGSRLTVL.

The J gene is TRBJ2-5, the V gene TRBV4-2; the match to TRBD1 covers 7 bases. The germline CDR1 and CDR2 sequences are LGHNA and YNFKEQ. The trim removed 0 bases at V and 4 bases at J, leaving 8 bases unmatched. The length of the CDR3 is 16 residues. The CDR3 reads CASSQERGGRVETQYF. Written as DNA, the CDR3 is TGTGCCAGCAGCCAAGAACGAGGGGGCAGGGTAGAGACCCAGTACTTC.

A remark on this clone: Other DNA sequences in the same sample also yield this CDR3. CDR3 nucleotides: TGCGCCAGCAGCAGGACAGGGGCGTTCTACGAGCAGTACTTC. Protein sequence: CASSRTGAFYEQYF. V usage is TRBV5-1 and J usage is TRBJ2-7, with 9 bases matching TRBD1. The junction had 5 bases not matched to a gene; V was cut back by 4 bases and J by 3 bases. Germline lookup yields CDR1 SGHRS and CDR2 YFSETQ. The CDR3 length is 14 residues.

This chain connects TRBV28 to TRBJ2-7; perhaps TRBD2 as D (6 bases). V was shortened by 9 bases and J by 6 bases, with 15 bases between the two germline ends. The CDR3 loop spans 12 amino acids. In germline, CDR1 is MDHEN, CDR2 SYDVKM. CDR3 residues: CASPANGGEQYF. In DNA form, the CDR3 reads TGTGCCAGTCCCGCGAACGGGGGCGAGCAGTACTTC.

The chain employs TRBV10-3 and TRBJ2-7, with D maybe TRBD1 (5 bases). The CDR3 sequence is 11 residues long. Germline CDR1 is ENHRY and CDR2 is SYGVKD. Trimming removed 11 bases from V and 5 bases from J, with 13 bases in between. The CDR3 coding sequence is TGTGCCTCCCAGGGCAGGGACGAGCAGTACTTC. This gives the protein CASQGRDEQYF.

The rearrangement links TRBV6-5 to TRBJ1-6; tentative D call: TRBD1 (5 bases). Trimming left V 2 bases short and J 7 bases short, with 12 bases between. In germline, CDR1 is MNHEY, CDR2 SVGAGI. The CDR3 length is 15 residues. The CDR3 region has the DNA TGTGCCAGCAGTTACCAAGCAGGGTGGAATTCACCCCTCCACTTT. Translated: CASSYQAGWNSPLHF.

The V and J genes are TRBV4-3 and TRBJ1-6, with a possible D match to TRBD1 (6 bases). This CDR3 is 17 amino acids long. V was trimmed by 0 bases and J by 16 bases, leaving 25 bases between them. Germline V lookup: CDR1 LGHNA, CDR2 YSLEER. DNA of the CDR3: TGCGCCAGCAGCCAAGATATTGAGACGGACAGTTGGGGCCCTCTCCACTTT. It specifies CASSQDIETDSWGPLHF.

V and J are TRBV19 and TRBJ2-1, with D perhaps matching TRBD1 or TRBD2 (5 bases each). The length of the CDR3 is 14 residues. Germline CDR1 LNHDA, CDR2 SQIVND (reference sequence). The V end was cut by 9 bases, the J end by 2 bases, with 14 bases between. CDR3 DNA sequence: TGTGCCAGCAGCTTTAGAGGGGCCTACAATGAGCAGTTCTTC. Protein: CASSFRGAYNEQFF.

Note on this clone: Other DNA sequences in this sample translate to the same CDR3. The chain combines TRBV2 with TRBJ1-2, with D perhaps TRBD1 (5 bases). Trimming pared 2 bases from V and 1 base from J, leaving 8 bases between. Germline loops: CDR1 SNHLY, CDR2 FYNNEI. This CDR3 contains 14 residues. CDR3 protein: CASSEQGVNYGYTF. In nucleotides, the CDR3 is TGTGCCAGCAGTGAACAGGGAGTTAACTATGGCTACACCTTC.

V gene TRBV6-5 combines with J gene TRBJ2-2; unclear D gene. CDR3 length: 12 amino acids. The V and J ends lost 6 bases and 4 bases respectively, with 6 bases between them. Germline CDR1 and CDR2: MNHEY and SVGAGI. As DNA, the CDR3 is TGTGCCAGCAGCCCCGGCACCGGGGAGCTGTTTTTT. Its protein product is CASSPGTGELFF.

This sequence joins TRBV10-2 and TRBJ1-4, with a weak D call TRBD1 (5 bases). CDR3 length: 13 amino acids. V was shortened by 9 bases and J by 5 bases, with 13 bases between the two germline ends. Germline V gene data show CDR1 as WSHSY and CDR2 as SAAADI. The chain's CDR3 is CASGRDGNEKLFF. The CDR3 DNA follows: TGCGCCAGTGGTAGGGACGGAAATGAAAAACTGTTTTTT.